The next 10 T cell receptor beta chains were all read from a single sample in a study of blood T cell repertoires in COVID-19. Measured with immunoSEQ multiplex PCR; TCRdb has only the in-frame clones, and not every one. The profile shows 95,000 to 130,000 clones, approximately 87% of them singletons. Sequencing was done on a sample of peripheral blood. The receptors originated from a man younger than 45 with acute or convalescent COVID-19.

A word on this clone: In the same sample, other DNA sequences code for this CDR3. V and J are TRBV6-5 and TRBJ1-4; the match to TRBD1 covers 8 bases. This CDR3 is built from 15 residues. Per germline, CDR1 MNHEY and CDR2 SVGAGI. The V and J ends lost 0 bases and 8 bases, in that order; junction bases with no gene match: 5. CDR3 sequence (DNA): TGTGCCAGCAGTTACTCCGGGACAGGTGGGGAAAAACTGTTTTTT. Protein: CASSYSGTGGEKLFF.

This clone turned up a few times. The chain uses TRBV27 and TRBJ1-3; possible D gene TRBD1, 6 bases. V was shortened by 5 bases and J by 0 bases, with 11 bases between the two germline ends. CDR3 length: 15 residues. The V gene's germline CDR1 is MNHEY and CDR2 SMNVEV (reference sequence). The chain's CDR3 is CASSPQGSSGNTIYF. DNA for the CDR3: TGTGCCAGCAGTCCACAGGGTTCCTCTGGAAACACCATATATTTT.

This chain uses TRBV2 with TRBJ2-7; D perhaps matches TRBD1 (6 bases). The CDR3 runs to 14 residues. V was trimmed by 8 bases and J by 3 bases, leaving 17 bases between them. Germline V gene data show CDR1 as SNHLY and CDR2 as FYNNEI. The CDR3 reads CASGPGHQDYEQYF. The CDR3 nucleotides read TGTGCCAGCGGACCGGGACACCAAGACTACGAGCAGTACTTC.

The V gene is TRBV10-1, the J gene TRBJ2-7; 13 bases align to TRBD2. The trim removed 2 bases at V and 0 bases at J, leaving 10 bases unmatched. This CDR3 spans 19 amino acids. CDR1 is WNHNN and CDR2 is SYGVQD in the germline V gene (reference sequence). The CDR3 DNA sequence: TGCGCCAGCAGTGAGCTGGGACTAGCGGGACTTATTAGCTCCTACGAGCAGTACGTC. Its translation: CASSELGLAGLISSYEQYV.

The chain uses TRBV6-4 and TRBJ2-5, with TRBD2 matching over 8 bases. The CDR3 has 16 residues. With 7 bases clipped from V and 5 bases from J, the junction kept 15 bases outside the gene matches. Germline V lookup: CDR1 MRHNA, CDR2 SNTAGT. The CDR3 loop is CASTKSGGGRSETQYF. In DNA form, the CDR3 reads TGTGCCAGCACCAAATCGGGCGGGGGGAGGAGCGAGACCCAGTACTTC.

The chain links TRBV11-2 to TRBJ2-5; TRBD2 matches 8 bases. Per germline, CDR1 SGHAT and CDR2 FQNNGV. The length of the CDR3 is 15 residues. Germline trimming cut 5 bases from V and 3 bases from J; bases unmatched to any gene: 8. The CDR3 here is CASSRPGGRKETQYF. The CDR3 coding sequence is TGTGCCAGCAGCCGCCCTGGCGGGAGGAAAGAGACCCAGTACTTC.

J is TRBJ2-1 and V is TRBV5-1; D is perhaps TRBD1 (5 bases). Germline V gives CDR1 SGHRS, CDR2 YFSETQ. Trimming took off 2 bases at V and 13 bases at J, with 10 bases between the two ends. This CDR3 is 11 amino acids long. In DNA, the CDR3 is TGCGCCAGCAGCTTAGGACAACAACAGTTCTTC. Protein: CASSLGQQQFF.

The rearrangement links TRBV4-3 to TRBJ1-6; the match to TRBD1 covers 7 bases. The ends lost 0 bases at V and 5 bases at J; junction bases unmatched: 4. The CDR3 consists of 16 residues. The germline CDR1 and CDR2 sequences are LGHNA and YSLEER. CDR3 sequence reads: CASSQESRGDNSPLHF. In nucleotides, the CDR3 is TGCGCCAGCAGCCAAGAAAGCAGGGGGGATAATTCACCCCTCCACTTT.

The rearrangement uses TRBV7-8 and TRBJ1-5, with D uncertain. The CDR3 runs to 15 residues. CDR1 and CDR2 (germline): SGHVS, FQNEAQ. V was pared by 5 bases and J by 2 bases, with 13 bases between. CDR3 protein: CASSPGWRGNQPQHF. The CDR3 nucleotides are TGTGCCAGCAGCCCGGGGTGGAGGGGCAATCAGCCCCAGCATTTT.

The chain has TRBV5-1 and TRBJ2-1, with 13 nucleotides matching TRBD2. Per the germline V gene, CDR1 is SGHRS and CDR2 is YFSETQ. This CDR3 region has 15 residues. Trimming at V came to 0 bases and at J to 7 bases, leaving 1 base not matched to a gene. This CDR3 reads CASSLGTSGSNEQFF. The CDR3 DNA is TGCGCCAGCAGCTTGGGGACTAGCGGGAGTAATGAGCAGTTCTTC.